A selection of T cell receptor beta chains follows, all from one sample in a study of OX40 agonist ivuxolimab in advanced cancers. TCRdb's copy holds only in-frame clones and misses some; the assay was immunoSEQ multiplex PCR. This table holds tens of thousands of clones, about 80% found once. Sequenced here: CD4+ or CD8+ T cells sorted from blood, sampled in a trial of the OX40 agonist ivuxolimab. The receptors were sampled from an adult with an advanced solid tumor such as melanoma, head and neck, liver or kidney cancer. The CDR3 runs from the conserved cysteine through the conserved F or W. The D gene is left open where the match is weak. Where a row states a size, it is once, few, many or the class of an expanded clone; other rows omit it.

J	length	size	V	D	DNA	CDR3
TRBJ2-5	17	NA	TRBV10-3	TRBD2	TGTGCCATCAGTGAGTCGGGACTAGCGGGAGTTGAAGAGACCCAGTACTTC	CAISESGLAGVEETQYF
TRBJ1-3	14	NA	TRBV5-1	TRBD1	TGCGCCAGCAGCGAACAGGGGGCCGGGGACACCATATATTTT	CASSEQGAGDTIYF
TRBJ1-3	16	NA	TRBV4-1	NA	TGCGCCAGCAGCCAAGCTCCCGGGGGTTCTGGAAACACCATATATTTT	CASSQAPGGSGNTIYF
TRBJ2-7	11	NA	TRBV7-9	NA	TGTGCCAGCAGCGGTGTAGACGAGCAGTACTTC	CASSGVDEQYF
TRBJ1-1	14	NA	TRBV5-1	NA	TGCGCCAGCAGCTACTTTGGGGGGGAGACTGAAGCTTTCTTT	CASSYFGGETEAFF
TRBJ2-3	16	NA	TRBV19	TRBD2	TGTGCCAGTAACCTCGGACTAGCGGGAGGGGAAGATACGCAGTATTTT	CASNLGLAGGEDTQYF
TRBJ2-2	15	NA	TRBV5-1	TRBD1	TGCGCCAGCAGCAGTACAGGGGGTAGTGCCGGGGAGCTGTTTTTT	CASSSTGGSAGELFF
TRBJ1-3	16	NA	TRBV9	NA	TGTGCCAGCAGCGTAAGTGTTGGAGACGGTTCCAACACCATATATTTT	CASSVSVGDGSNTIYF
TRBJ1-2	13	NA	TRBV18	NA	TGTGCCAGCTCACCATCTTACAGGGATGGCTACACCTTC	CASSPSYRDGYTF
TRBJ1-1	13	NA	TRBV5-4	TRBD1	TGTGCCAGCAGCTTTACAGGGGTTACTGAAGCTTTCTTT	CASSFTGVTEAFF
TRBJ2-7	13	NA	TRBV7-8	TRBD1	TGTGCCAGCAGCTTCGAGGGGGCGGGCGAGCAGTACTTC	CASSFEGAGEQYF
TRBJ2-1	11	once	TRBV19	NA	TGTGCCAGTAGTATATACAATGAGCAGTTCTTC	CASSIYNEQFF
TRBJ2-2	14	NA	TRBV4-1	NA	TGCGCCAGCAGCCGCACAGGGAACACCGGGGAGCTGTTTTTT	CASSRTGNTGELFF
TRBJ2-5	11	few	TRBV27	TRBD1	TGTGCCAGCGGGACAGACAAGACCCAGTACTTC	CASGTDKTQYF
TRBJ2-7	12	NA	TRBV7-9	TRBD1	TGTGCCAGCAGCGGGACAGGGAACGAGCAGTACTTC	CASSGTGNEQYF
TRBJ1-2	12	NA	TRBV19	NA	TGTGCCAGTAGCCTTGACAGTCTAGGCTACACCTTC	CASSLDSLGYTF
TRBJ2-1	14	NA	TRBV11-3	NA	TGTGCCAGCAGCTTAGCTGGAGCCTACAATGAGCAGTTCTTC	CASSLAGAYNEQFF
TRBJ1-1	18	NA	TRBV4-1	TRBD1	TGCGCCAGCAGCCAAGAGGGTGTCAGGGGGAGTCTCGGGTTCGGAGCTTTCTTT	CASSQEGVRGSLGFGAFF
TRBJ2-7	14	NA	TRBV18	NA	TGTGCCAGCTCACCTCCGGGGCGTCCTCAGGAGCAGTACTTC	CASSPPGRPQEQYF
TRBJ2-2	14	NA	TRBV27	TRBD2	TGTGCCAGCAGTTTATTAGCGGGGGCCGGGGAGCTGTTTTTT	CASSLLAGAGELFF
TRBJ2-4	18	few	TRBV19	TRBD2	TGTGCCAGTAGTAAGGGACTAGCGGGGGGGCTGGCCAAAAACATTCAGTACTTC	CASSKGLAGGLAKNIQYF
TRBJ2-1	15	NA	TRBV19	NA	TGTGCCAGTAGTATGGCCCCAACCCTTGGCAATGAGCAGTTCTTC	CASSMAPTLGNEQFF
TRBJ1-2	12	NA	TRBV18	NA	TGTGCCAGCTCCACGGAGGGGGATGGCTACACCTTC	CASSTEGDGYTF
TRBJ2-1	17	NA	TRBV5-1	NA	TGCGCCAGCAGCTTGGCCCTCAAGGTTAGCGTGATTCATGAGCAGTTCTTC	CASSLALKVSVIHEQFF
TRBJ2-1	14	NA	TRBV7-3	TRBD2	TGTGCCAGCAGCCTAGCGGGAGCCTACAATGAGCAGTTCTTC	CASSLAGAYNEQFF
TRBJ2-7	15	NA	TRBV4-1	NA	TGCGCCAGCAGCCAAGCCCGGGACACCATCTACGAGCAGTACTTC	CASSQARDTIYEQYF
TRBJ1-2	13	NA	TRBV11-2	TRBD1	TGTGCCAGCAGCAACCACAGGGGCCATGGCTACACCTTC	CASSNHRGHGYTF
TRBJ2-7	16	NA	TRBV5-1	TRBD2	TGCGCCAGCAGTCCGGAGCTAGCGGGGGGGTTCCACGAGCAGTACTTC	CASSPELAGGFHEQYF
TRBJ2-7	12	NA	TRBV18	NA	TGTGCCAGCTCACAGGGCAGTTACGAGCAGTACTTC	CASSQGSYEQYF
TRBJ1-1	13	NA	TRBV7-2	TRBD1	TGTGCCAGCAGCTATACAGGGGGCACTGAAGCTTTCTTT	CASSYTGGTEAFF
TRBJ1-4	14	NA	TRBV5-4	TRBD1	TGTGCCAGCAGCTCGCCGGGACAGGCAGAAAAACTGTTTTTT	CASSSPGQAEKLFF
TRBJ2-1	14	NA	TRBV10-2	NA	TGCGCCAGCAGTGAGAATGGGAATTACAATGAGCAGTTCTTC	CASSENGNYNEQFF
TRBJ2-7	12	NA	TRBV11-1	NA	TGTGCCAGCAGCCGGACAGACCTAGGGCAGTACTTC	CASSRTDLGQYF
TRBJ2-1	15	NA	TRBV27	NA	TGTGCCAGCAGTTTATCGTGGGACCGCTACAATGAGCAGTTCTTC	CASSLSWDRYNEQFF
TRBJ1-4	15	NA	TRBV7-9	NA	TGTGCCAGCAGCCCCGGGGGTGTAAAGAATGAAAAACTGTTTTTT	CASSPGGVKNEKLFF
TRBJ2-1	17	NA	TRBV4-2	TRBD2	TGTGCCAGCAGCCAAGACGGACTAGCGGGAGGAAGGAATGAGCAGTTCTTC	CASSQDGLAGGRNEQFF
TRBJ1-3	14	NA	TRBV6-1	NA	TGTGCCAGCAGTGAAGAACCTTTTAGCAACACCATATATTTT	CASSEEPFSNTIYF
TRBJ1-4	15	once	TRBV4-1	NA	TGCGCCAGCAGCCAATTTCGAACAACGGGTGAAAAACTGTTTTTT	CASSQFRTTGEKLFF
TRBJ2-1	15	NA	TRBV5-4	NA	TGTGCCAGCAGCCACGGATCAAGCTCCTACAATGAGCAGTTCTTC	CASSHGSSSYNEQFF
TRBJ2-1	14	few	TRBV5-1	NA	TGCGCCAGCAGCTCGAAGACAGCGGGCAATGAGCAGTTCTTC	CASSSKTAGNEQFF
TRBJ2-7	14	NA	TRBV18	TRBD2	TGTGCCAGCTCACCAAGAGAGCTAGCGGGCGAGCAGTACTTC	CASSPRELAGEQYF